Listed here is a single T cell receptor beta chain. Researchers amplified the TCR beta CDR3 regions from RNA transcripts. Primed by the HTBI set, a first-round RT-PCR was run on the TCR CDR3. From the multiplex PCR reads, TCRdb called clonotypes with MiXCR, one entry per CDR3 protein. The data hold 650,000 to 750,000 distinct CDR3 sequences, with 14% observed a single time. The sample is drawn from a study of T cells in Graves' hyperthyroidism and ophthalmopathy. Germline assignment: CDR1 ENHRY and CDR2 SYGVKD. The CDR3 length is 13 residues. The V end lost 3 bases, the J end lost 5 bases, and 8 bases lay between the germline ends.

The chain is built from TRBV10-3 and TRBJ1-5; D is perhaps TRBD1 (5 bases). Sequencing was carried out using blood. This sequence originates from a woman aged 18-29 years with Graves' hyperthyroidism. The CDR3 region is CAISDDRYQPQHF. In DNA form, the CDR3 reads TGTGCCATCAGTGATGACAGATATCAGCCCCAGCATTTT.